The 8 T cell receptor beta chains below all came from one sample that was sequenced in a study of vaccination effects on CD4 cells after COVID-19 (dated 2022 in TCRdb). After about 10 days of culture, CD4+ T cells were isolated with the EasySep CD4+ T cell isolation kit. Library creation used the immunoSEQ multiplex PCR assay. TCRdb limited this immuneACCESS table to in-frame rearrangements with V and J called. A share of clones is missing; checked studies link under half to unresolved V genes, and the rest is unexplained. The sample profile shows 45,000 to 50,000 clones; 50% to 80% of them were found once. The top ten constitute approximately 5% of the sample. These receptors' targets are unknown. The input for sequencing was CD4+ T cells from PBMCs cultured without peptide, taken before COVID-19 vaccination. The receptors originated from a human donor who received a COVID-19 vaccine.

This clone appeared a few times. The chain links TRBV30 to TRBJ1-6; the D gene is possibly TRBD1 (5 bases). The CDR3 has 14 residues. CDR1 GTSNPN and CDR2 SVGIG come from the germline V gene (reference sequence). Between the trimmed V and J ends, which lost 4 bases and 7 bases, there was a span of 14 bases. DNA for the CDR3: TGTGCCTGGAAATCGAGGGGCGGGAATTCACCCCTCCACTTT. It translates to CAWKSRGGNSPLHF.

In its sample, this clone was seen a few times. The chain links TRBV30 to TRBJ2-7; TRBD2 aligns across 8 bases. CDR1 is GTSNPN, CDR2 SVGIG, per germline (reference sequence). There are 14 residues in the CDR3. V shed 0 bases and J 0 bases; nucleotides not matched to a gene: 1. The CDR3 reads CAWSVSGSSYEQYF. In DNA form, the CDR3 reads TGTGCCTGGAGTGTAAGCGGGAGCTCCTACGAGCAGTACTTC.

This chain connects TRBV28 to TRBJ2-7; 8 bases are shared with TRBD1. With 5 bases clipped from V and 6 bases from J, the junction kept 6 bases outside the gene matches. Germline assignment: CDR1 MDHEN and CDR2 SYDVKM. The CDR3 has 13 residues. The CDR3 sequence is CASSIVQGGEQYF. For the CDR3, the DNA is TGTGCCAGCAGTATCGTACAGGGGGGCGAGCAGTACTTC.

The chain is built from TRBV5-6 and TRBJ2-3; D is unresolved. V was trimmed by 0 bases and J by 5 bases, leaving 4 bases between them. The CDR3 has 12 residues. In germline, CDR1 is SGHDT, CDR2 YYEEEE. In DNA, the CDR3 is TGTGCCAGCAGCTTGGGGGGAGATACGCAGTATTTT. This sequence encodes CASSLGGDTQYF.

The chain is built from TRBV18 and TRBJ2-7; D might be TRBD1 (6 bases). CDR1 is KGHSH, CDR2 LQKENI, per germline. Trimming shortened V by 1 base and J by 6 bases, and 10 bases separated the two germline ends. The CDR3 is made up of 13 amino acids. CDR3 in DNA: TGTGCCAGCTCACCACGGGACAAACTCGAGCAGTACTTC. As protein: CASSPRDKLEQYF.

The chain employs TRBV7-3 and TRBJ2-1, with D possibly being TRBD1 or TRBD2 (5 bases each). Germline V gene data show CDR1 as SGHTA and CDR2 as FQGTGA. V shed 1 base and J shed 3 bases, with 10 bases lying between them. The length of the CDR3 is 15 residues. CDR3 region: CASSLSRDGYNEQFF. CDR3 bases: TGTGCCAGCAGCTTAAGCCGGGACGGCTACAATGAGCAGTTCTTC.

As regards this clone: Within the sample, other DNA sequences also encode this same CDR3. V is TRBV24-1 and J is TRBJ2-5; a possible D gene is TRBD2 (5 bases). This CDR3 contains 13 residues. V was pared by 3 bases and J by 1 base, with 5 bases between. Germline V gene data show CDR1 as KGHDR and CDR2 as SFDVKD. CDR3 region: CATSDGGQETQYF. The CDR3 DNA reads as TGTGCCACCAGTGATGGAGGCCAAGAGACCCAGTACTTC.

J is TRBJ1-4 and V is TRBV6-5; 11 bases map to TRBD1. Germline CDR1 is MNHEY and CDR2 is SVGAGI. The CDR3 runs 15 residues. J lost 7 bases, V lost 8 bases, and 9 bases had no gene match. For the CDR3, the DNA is TGTGCCAGCTCTAAGTGGACAGGGGGCGGTGAAAAACTGTTTTTT. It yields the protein CASSKWTGGGEKLFF.